This TCR beta chain was obtained from a study of T-cell memory formation after mild COVID-19. About the study: TCR clusters mostly belonged to single donors.

After 5'RACE with constant-segment primers, TCR alpha and TCR beta cDNA libraries carrying sample barcodes and UMIs were obtained. TCRdb called the 5' RACE reads again in MiXCR, with one record for every CDR3 protein. The profile shows around 370,000 distinct CDR3 sequences, 21% of them singletons. The V gene end was trimmed by 5 bases and the J gene end by 4 bases; junction bases not matched to a gene: 13. In germline, CDR1 is SEHNR, CDR2 FQNEAQ (reference sequence). This CDR3 has 17 residues. This clonotype showed up just a few times. The antigen is not known. Points from the study as a whole: Memory sampled before infection contained some responding clones, suggesting cross-reactive memory joined. Clones shrinking from day 15 to 85 showed even CD4/CD8 mixes; later expanders tilted CD4+.

V is TRBV7-9 and J is TRBJ2-1, with 8 bases matching TRBD2. The sequencing sample was made of PBMCs or a T cell subset sorted from them (not recorded which). The receptor was derived from an adult woman who had mild COVID-19 (a few samples of this study predate the infection). Cell type and time point are not known. CDR3 in DNA: TGTGCCAGCAGCCCGTTGTGGAGCGGGAGCCATTACAATGAGCAGTTCTTC. Translating it yields CASSPLWSGSHYNEQFF.